This is a list of T cell receptor beta chains from one sample in a study of blood T cell repertoires in COVID-19. Measured with immunoSEQ multiplex PCR; TCRdb has only the in-frame clones, and not every one. Seen here are about 76,000 clones, more than 80% observed once, and the top ten hold 18%. The sample was peripheral blood. The receptors originated from a woman aged 60-75 years with acute or convalescent COVID-19. Both conserved end residues are part of each CDR3. D genes are given only for firm matches. A row's size may be missing; if present it is once, few, many or a size class.

d_call: -
v_call: TRBV7-9
clone_size: few
j_call: TRBJ2-2
cdr3_aa: CASRIDSYHSGELFF
cdr3_nt: TGTGCCAGCAGGATCGACAGCTATCACTCCGGGGAGCTGTTTTTT

d_call: -
v_call: TRBV30
clone_size: -
j_call: TRBJ1-5
cdr3_aa: CAWSVFRSSNQPQHF
cdr3_nt: TGTGCCTGGAGTGTATTTCGCAGTAGCAATCAGCCCCAGCATTTT

d_call: -
v_call: TRBV30
clone_size: -
j_call: TRBJ1-1
cdr3_aa: CAWSPGGLNTEAFF
cdr3_nt: TGTGCCTGGAGTCCGGGGGGCCTGAACACTGAAGCTTTCTTT

d_call: -
v_call: TRBV24-1
clone_size: -
j_call: TRBJ2-1
cdr3_aa: CATGQSGSNYNEQFF
cdr3_nt: TGTGCCACCGGACAGTCAGGTTCCAACTACAATGAGCAGTTCTTC

d_call: -
v_call: TRBV6-5
clone_size: -
j_call: TRBJ1-2
cdr3_aa: CASSYRQANYGYTF
cdr3_nt: TGTGCCAGCAGTTACCGGCAGGCTAACTATGGCTACACCTTC

d_call: TRBD1
v_call: TRBV27
clone_size: once
j_call: TRBJ1-1
cdr3_aa: CASSRRTGATNTEAFF
cdr3_nt: TGTGCCAGCAGCCGAAGGACAGGGGCCACGAACACTGAAGCTTTCTTT

d_call: -
v_call: TRBV7-9
clone_size: -
j_call: TRBJ2-2
cdr3_aa: CASSLAVGAERANTGELFF
cdr3_nt: TGTGCCAGCAGCTTAGCGGTGGGAGCGGAGCGCGCGAACACCGGGGAGCTGTTTTTT

d_call: -
v_call: TRBV9
clone_size: few
j_call: TRBJ1-1
cdr3_aa: CASSAQSGPGVLTFF
cdr3_nt: TGTGCCAGCAGCGCACAATCCGGACCGGGGGTGTTAACTTTCTTT

d_call: -
v_call: TRBV9
clone_size: -
j_call: TRBJ2-5
cdr3_aa: CASSVDGGVRETQYF
cdr3_nt: TGTGCCAGCAGCGTAGACGGGGGTGTACGGGAGACCCAGTACTTC

d_call: -
v_call: TRBV10-3
clone_size: -
j_call: TRBJ2-4
cdr3_aa: CAISEGGAGNIQYF
cdr3_nt: TGTGCCATCAGTGAGGGGGGGGCTGGGAACATTCAGTACTTC

d_call: -
v_call: TRBV18
clone_size: -
j_call: TRBJ1-1
cdr3_aa: CASSPRERDTEAFF
cdr3_nt: TGTGCCAGCTCACCACGTGAGAGGGACACTGAAGCTTTCTTT

d_call: TRBD1
v_call: TRBV27
clone_size: -
j_call: TRBJ1-5
cdr3_aa: CASSSYKTGVDQPQHF
cdr3_nt: TGTGCCAGCAGTTCTTACAAGACAGGGGTAGATCAGCCCCAGCATTTT

d_call: -
v_call: TRBV11-2
clone_size: -
j_call: TRBJ1-2
cdr3_aa: CASSLDSPNYGYTF
cdr3_nt: TGTGCCAGCAGCTTGGACAGCCCTAACTATGGCTACACCTTC

d_call: TRBD1
v_call: TRBV18
clone_size: -
j_call: TRBJ2-4
cdr3_aa: CASSPAGGAGAKNIQYF
cdr3_nt: TGTGCCAGCTCACCAGCAGGGGGCGCGGGGGCCAAAAACATTCAGTACTTC

d_call: -
v_call: TRBV13
clone_size: -
j_call: TRBJ1-4
cdr3_aa: CASSTRYEKLFF
cdr3_nt: TGTGCCAGCAGCACTCGGTATGAAAAACTGTTTTTT

d_call: TRBD1
v_call: TRBV6-2/TRBV6-3
clone_size: -
j_call: TRBJ2-2
cdr3_aa: CASSGTANTGELFF
cdr3_nt: TGTGCCAGCAGTGGGACAGCGAACACCGGGGAGCTGTTTTTT

d_call: -
v_call: TRBV6-5
clone_size: -
j_call: TRBJ2-4
cdr3_aa: CASSYSRGLRIQYF
cdr3_nt: TGTGCCAGCAGTTACTCGAGAGGGTTGCGCATTCAGTACTTC

d_call: -
v_call: TRBV5-4
clone_size: -
j_call: TRBJ2-5
cdr3_aa: CASSLARETQYF
cdr3_nt: TGTGCCAGCAGCTTGGCCAGAGAGACCCAGTACTTC

d_call: TRBD1
v_call: TRBV7-2
clone_size: medium-sized
j_call: TRBJ1-6
cdr3_aa: CASSLEGQGSSPLHF
cdr3_nt: TGTGCCAGCAGCTTGGAGGGACAGGGTTCGTCACCCCTCCACTTT

d_call: -
v_call: TRBV7-9
clone_size: -
j_call: TRBJ2-2
cdr3_aa: CASSSTVNTGELFF
cdr3_nt: TGTGCCAGCAGCTCCACAGTGAACACCGGGGAGCTGTTTTTT

d_call: -
v_call: TRBV28
clone_size: -
j_call: TRBJ2-7
cdr3_aa: CASSLPQTYEQYF
cdr3_nt: TGTGCCAGCAGTTTGCCACAGACCTACGAGCAGTACTTC

d_call: TRBD1
v_call: TRBV4-2
clone_size: -
j_call: TRBJ1-2
cdr3_aa: CASSQGTGSYYGYTF
cdr3_nt: TGTGCCAGCAGCCAAGGGACAGGGTCCTACTATGGCTACACCTTC

d_call: -
v_call: TRBV3-1/TRBV3-2
clone_size: -
j_call: TRBJ1-1
cdr3_aa: CASSLGGTTAFF
cdr3_nt: TGTGCCAGCAGCCTTGGGGGGACTACGGCTTTCTTT

d_call: TRBD1
v_call: TRBV28
clone_size: few
j_call: TRBJ1-5
cdr3_aa: CASTQKGADGQPQHF
cdr3_nt: TGTGCCAGCACCCAAAAGGGGGCGGATGGTCAGCCCCAGCATTTT

d_call: TRBD1
v_call: TRBV4-3
clone_size: -
j_call: TRBJ1-2
cdr3_aa: CASSTDRGANYGYTF
cdr3_nt: TGCGCCAGCAGTACGGACAGGGGCGCTAACTATGGCTACACCTTC

d_call: -
v_call: TRBV9
clone_size: -
j_call: TRBJ2-2
cdr3_aa: CASGGRAGELFF
cdr3_nt: TGTGCCAGCGGAGGTAGGGCCGGGGAGCTGTTTTTT

d_call: -
v_call: TRBV3-1/TRBV3-2
clone_size: -
j_call: TRBJ2-5
cdr3_aa: CASSQVRGQETQYF
cdr3_nt: TGTGCCAGCAGCCAAGTCCGGGGCCAAGAGACCCAGTACTTC

d_call: -
v_call: TRBV24-1
clone_size: -
j_call: TRBJ2-2
cdr3_aa: CATSGGSVAAGELFF
cdr3_nt: TGTGCCACCAGTGGTGGGTCCGTGGCGGCCGGGGAGCTGTTTTTT

d_call: -
v_call: TRBV5-1
clone_size: few
j_call: TRBJ2-1
cdr3_aa: CASSLSGNEQFF
cdr3_nt: TGCGCCAGCAGCTTATCAGGGAATGAGCAGTTCTTC

d_call: -
v_call: TRBV6-2/TRBV6-3
clone_size: -
j_call: TRBJ1-2
cdr3_aa: CASSYQGYGYTF
cdr3_nt: TGTGCCAGCAGTTACCAGGGCTATGGCTACACCTTC

d_call: TRBD1
v_call: TRBV7-6
clone_size: -
j_call: TRBJ1-1
cdr3_aa: CASSQGQVNTEAFF
cdr3_nt: TGTGCCAGCAGCCAGGGACAGGTGAACACTGAAGCTTTCTTT

d_call: -
v_call: TRBV29-1
clone_size: -
j_call: TRBJ1-3
cdr3_aa: CSVAAGPGNTIYF
cdr3_nt: TGCAGCGTCGCCGCGGGGCCTGGAAACACCATATATTTT

d_call: TRBD1
v_call: TRBV24-1
clone_size: -
j_call: TRBJ1-2
cdr3_aa: CATSDDRAAYGYTF
cdr3_nt: TGTGCCACCAGTGATGACAGGGCGGCCTATGGCTACACCTTC

d_call: -
v_call: TRBV24-1
clone_size: -
j_call: TRBJ2-5
cdr3_aa: CATSDPRGETQYF
cdr3_nt: TGTGCCACCAGTGACCCCCGAGGGGAGACCCAGTACTTC

d_call: TRBD1
v_call: TRBV6-5
clone_size: -
j_call: TRBJ2-7
cdr3_aa: CASSFDRDSYEQYF
cdr3_nt: TGTGCCAGCAGTTTCGATCGGGACAGCTACGAGCAGTACTTC

d_call: TRBD1
v_call: TRBV9
clone_size: -
j_call: TRBJ1-4
cdr3_aa: CASSVRQGRKEKLFF
cdr3_nt: TGTGCCAGCAGCGTAAGACAGGGTAGGAAGGAAAAACTGTTTTTT

d_call: -
v_call: TRBV4-1
clone_size: -
j_call: TRBJ1-5
cdr3_aa: CASSRTNLGGNQPQHF
cdr3_nt: TGCGCCAGCAGCCGTACAAATCTAGGAGGCAATCAGCCCCAGCATTTT

d_call: TRBD1
v_call: TRBV29-1
clone_size: -
j_call: TRBJ1-5
cdr3_aa: CSVGAGGGDQPQHF
cdr3_nt: TGCAGCGTTGGCGCAGGGGGAGGCGACCAGCCCCAGCATTTT

d_call: -
v_call: TRBV7-3
clone_size: -
j_call: TRBJ2-5
cdr3_aa: CASSSLLGASETQYF
cdr3_nt: TGTGCCAGCAGCTCCCTTTTGGGGGCCTCGGAGACCCAGTACTTC

d_call: -
v_call: TRBV4-3
clone_size: -
j_call: TRBJ1-1
cdr3_aa: CASSQEIGQGSTEAFF
cdr3_nt: TGCGCCAGCAGCCAAGAAATAGGCCAGGGCAGCACTGAAGCTTTCTTT

d_call: -
v_call: TRBV3-1/TRBV3-2
clone_size: -
j_call: TRBJ1-5
cdr3_aa: CASSQDGQYSNQPQHF
cdr3_nt: TGTGCCAGCAGCCAAGATGGACAGTATAGCAATCAGCCCCAGCATTTT

d_call: -
v_call: TRBV1
clone_size: -
j_call: TRBJ2-6
cdr3_aa: CTRNQGLAGANVLTF
cdr3_nt: TGCACCAGAAATCAGGGGTTGGCTGGGGCCAACGTCCTGACTTTC

d_call: -
v_call: TRBV19
clone_size: -
j_call: TRBJ2-1
cdr3_aa: CASSMENRAYNEQFF
cdr3_nt: TGTGCCAGTAGTATGGAAAACCGGGCCTACAATGAGCAGTTCTTC

d_call: TRBD1
v_call: TRBV7-2
clone_size: -
j_call: TRBJ2-1
cdr3_aa: CASSMGQGDGNEQFF
cdr3_nt: TGTGCCAGCAGCATGGGACAGGGTGATGGAAATGAGCAGTTCTTC

d_call: TRBD2
v_call: TRBV24-1
clone_size: -
j_call: TRBJ2-6
cdr3_aa: CATSEVAGADSGANVLTF
cdr3_nt: TGTGCCACCAGTGAAGTAGCGGGGGCCGACTCTGGGGCCAACGTCCTGACTTTC

d_call: -
v_call: TRBV10-3
clone_size: -
j_call: TRBJ1-1
cdr3_aa: CAIKFSLSTEAFF
cdr3_nt: TGTGCCATCAAATTTAGCTTGAGCACTGAAGCTTTCTTT

d_call: -
v_call: TRBV23-1
clone_size: once
j_call: TRBJ1-2
cdr3_aa: CASSQLVHSLYGYTF
cdr3_nt: TGCGCCAGCAGTCAGCTGGTTCACTCGCTCTATGGCTACACCTTC

d_call: TRBD1
v_call: TRBV30
clone_size: -
j_call: TRBJ1-2
cdr3_aa: CAWGDRGQGYGYTF
cdr3_nt: TGTGCCTGGGGGGACAGGGGGCAAGGCTATGGCTACACCTTC

d_call: -
v_call: TRBV7-9
clone_size: -
j_call: TRBJ1-1
cdr3_aa: CASSLFPTVTEAFF
cdr3_nt: TGTGCCAGCAGCTTATTCCCGACAGTCACTGAAGCTTTCTTT

d_call: -
v_call: TRBV27
clone_size: -
j_call: TRBJ2-7
cdr3_aa: CASRTLGQADYEQYF
cdr3_nt: TGTGCCAGCAGGACCCTCGGCCAGGCCGACTACGAGCAGTACTTC

d_call: TRBD2
v_call: TRBV7-6
clone_size: -
j_call: TRBJ2-1
cdr3_aa: CASSLDGTRAYNEQFF
cdr3_nt: TGTGCCAGCAGCTTAGATGGGACTAGGGCCTACAATGAGCAGTTCTTC

d_call: -
v_call: TRBV5-1
clone_size: few
j_call: TRBJ2-3
cdr3_aa: CASSKGGTDTQYF
cdr3_nt: TGCGCCAGCAGCAAAGGGGGCACAGATACGCAGTATTTT

d_call: TRBD1
v_call: TRBV6-5
clone_size: few
j_call: TRBJ1-4
cdr3_aa: CASSYDTQGELFF
cdr3_nt: TGTGCCAGCAGTTACGACACCCAGGGGGAACTGTTTTTT

d_call: TRBD1
v_call: TRBV7-8
clone_size: -
j_call: TRBJ1-1
cdr3_aa: CASSLVFIGTGRAEAFF
cdr3_nt: TGTGCCAGCAGCTTAGTTTTCATTGGGACAGGGAGAGCTGAAGCTTTCTTT

d_call: -
v_call: TRBV5-4
clone_size: -
j_call: TRBJ2-1
cdr3_aa: CASSFTSGNIYNEQFF
cdr3_nt: TGTGCCAGCAGCTTTACATCAGGGAACATCTACAATGAGCAGTTCTTC

d_call: TRBD1
v_call: TRBV5-1
clone_size: -
j_call: TRBJ2-1
cdr3_aa: CASSLLGQAIYNEQFF
cdr3_nt: TGCGCCAGCAGCTTGCTCGGACAGGCGATATACAATGAGCAGTTCTTC

d_call: -
v_call: TRBV6-6
clone_size: -
j_call: TRBJ1-4
cdr3_aa: CASSSRGGTNEKLFF
cdr3_nt: TGTGCCAGCAGTTCCCGGGGTGGGACTAATGAAAAACTGTTTTTT